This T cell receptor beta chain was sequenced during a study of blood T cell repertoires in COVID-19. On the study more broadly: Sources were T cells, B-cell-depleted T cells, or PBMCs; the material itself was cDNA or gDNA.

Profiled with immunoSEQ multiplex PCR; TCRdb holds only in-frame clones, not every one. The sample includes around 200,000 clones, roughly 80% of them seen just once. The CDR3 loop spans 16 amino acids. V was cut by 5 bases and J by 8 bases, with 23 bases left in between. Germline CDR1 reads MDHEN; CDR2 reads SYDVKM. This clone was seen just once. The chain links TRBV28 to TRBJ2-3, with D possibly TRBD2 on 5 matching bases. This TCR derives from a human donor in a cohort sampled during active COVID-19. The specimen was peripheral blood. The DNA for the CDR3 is TGTGCCAGCAGTCGATACACGGGATCTTTTGAGGGTACGCAGTATTTT. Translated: CASSRYTGSFEGTQYF.